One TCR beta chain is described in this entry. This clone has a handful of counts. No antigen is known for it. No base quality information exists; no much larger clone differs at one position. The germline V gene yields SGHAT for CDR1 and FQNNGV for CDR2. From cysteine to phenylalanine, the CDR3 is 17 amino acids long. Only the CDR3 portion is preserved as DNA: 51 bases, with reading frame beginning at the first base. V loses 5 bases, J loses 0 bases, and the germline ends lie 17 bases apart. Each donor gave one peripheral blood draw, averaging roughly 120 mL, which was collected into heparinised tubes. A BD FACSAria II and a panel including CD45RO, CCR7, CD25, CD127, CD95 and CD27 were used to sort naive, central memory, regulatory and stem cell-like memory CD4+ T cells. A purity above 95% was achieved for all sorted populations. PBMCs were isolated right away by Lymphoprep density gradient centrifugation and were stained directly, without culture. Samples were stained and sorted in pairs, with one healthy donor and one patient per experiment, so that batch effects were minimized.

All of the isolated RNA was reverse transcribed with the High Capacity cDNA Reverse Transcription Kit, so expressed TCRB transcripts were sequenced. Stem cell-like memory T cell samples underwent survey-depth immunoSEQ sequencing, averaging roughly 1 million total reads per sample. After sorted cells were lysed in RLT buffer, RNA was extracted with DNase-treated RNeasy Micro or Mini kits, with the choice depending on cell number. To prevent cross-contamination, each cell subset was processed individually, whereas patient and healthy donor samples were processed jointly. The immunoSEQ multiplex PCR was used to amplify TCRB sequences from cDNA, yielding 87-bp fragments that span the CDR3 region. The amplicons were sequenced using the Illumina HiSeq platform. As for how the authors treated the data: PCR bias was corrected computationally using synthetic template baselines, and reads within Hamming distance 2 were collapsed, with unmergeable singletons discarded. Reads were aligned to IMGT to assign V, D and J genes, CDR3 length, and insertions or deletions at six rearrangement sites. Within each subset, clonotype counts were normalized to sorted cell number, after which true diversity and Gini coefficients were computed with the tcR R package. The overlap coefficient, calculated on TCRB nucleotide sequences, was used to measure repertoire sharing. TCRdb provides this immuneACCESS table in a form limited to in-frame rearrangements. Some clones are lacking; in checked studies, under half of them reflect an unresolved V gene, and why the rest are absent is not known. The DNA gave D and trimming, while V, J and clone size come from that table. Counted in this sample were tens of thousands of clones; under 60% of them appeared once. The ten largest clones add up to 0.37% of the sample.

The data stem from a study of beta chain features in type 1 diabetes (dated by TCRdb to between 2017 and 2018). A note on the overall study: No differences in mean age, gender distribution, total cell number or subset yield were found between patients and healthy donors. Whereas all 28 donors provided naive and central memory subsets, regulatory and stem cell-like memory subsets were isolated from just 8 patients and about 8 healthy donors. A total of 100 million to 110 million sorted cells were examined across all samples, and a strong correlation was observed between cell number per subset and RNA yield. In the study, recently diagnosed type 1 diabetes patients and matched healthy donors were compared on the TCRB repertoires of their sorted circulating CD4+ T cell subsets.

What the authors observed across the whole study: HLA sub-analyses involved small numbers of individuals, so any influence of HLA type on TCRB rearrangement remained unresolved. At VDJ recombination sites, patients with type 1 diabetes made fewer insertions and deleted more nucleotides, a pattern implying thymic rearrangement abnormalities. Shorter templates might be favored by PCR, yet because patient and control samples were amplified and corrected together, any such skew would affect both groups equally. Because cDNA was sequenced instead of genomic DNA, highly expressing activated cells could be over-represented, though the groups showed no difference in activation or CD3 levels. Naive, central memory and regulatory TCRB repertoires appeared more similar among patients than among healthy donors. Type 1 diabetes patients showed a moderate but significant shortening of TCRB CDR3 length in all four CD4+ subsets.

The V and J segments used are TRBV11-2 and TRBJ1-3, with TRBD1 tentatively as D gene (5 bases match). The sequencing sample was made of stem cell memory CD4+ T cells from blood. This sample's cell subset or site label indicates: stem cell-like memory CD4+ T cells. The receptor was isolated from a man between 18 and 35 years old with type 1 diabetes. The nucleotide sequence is TGTGCCAGCAGCAGGGAGGGACGGTCGAGCTCTGGAAACACCATATATTTT. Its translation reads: CASSREGRSSSGNTIYF. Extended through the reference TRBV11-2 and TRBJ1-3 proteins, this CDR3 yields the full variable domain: EAGVAQSPRYKIIEKRQSVAFWCNPISGHATLYWYQQILGQGPKLLIQFQNNGVVDDSQLPKDRFSAERLKGVDSTLKIQPAKLEDSAVYLCASSREGRSSSGNTIYFGEGSWLTVV.